This T cell receptor beta chain was obtained from a study of human T cells and chemical hapten exposure. The CDR3 covers 13 residues. Germline lookup yields CDR1 SNHLY and CDR2 FYNNEI. V was clipped by 5 bases and J by 0 bases, with 7 bases between them. In its sample, this clonotype was seen a few times. Time point reported: pre-sensitization, week 0. Treatment noted: therapeutic diphenylcyclopropenone sensitization with weekly scalp DPC. It was from unfractionated whole blood that total RNA was extracted. One entry per CDR3 protein, called by TCRdb with MiXCR from the RACE reads. This sample has roughly 36,000 distinct CDR3 sequences, with under 13% found just once.

This TCR was sampled from a man aged 45-65 years with alopecia areata. Some clones in this sample may be carry-over from other donors' samples. This specimen was whole blood, taken in connection with sensitization to the hapten diphenylcyclopropenone (DPC). V and J are TRBV2 and TRBJ1-1; D remains ambiguous. The CDR3 sequence: CASSPNMNTEAFF. As DNA, the CDR3 is TGTGCCAGCAGTCCAAACATGAACACTGAAGCTTTCTTT.